This TCR beta chain appears in the sequencing data of a study of shared clonotypes between healthy human individuals. Points from the study as a whole: Although depth was large, rarefaction showed that sequencing of the sorted subsets was incomplete.

On this clone: The antigen is undetermined.

An even split of each subset's genomic DNA across several immunoSEQ plates was performed. Clones were sequenced by immunoSEQ multiplex PCR, and TCRdb holds only the in-frame ones, with some missing. The sample carries millions of clones, about 95% recorded once. The TCR was taken from a man in his late teens or twenties in good health. Sequenced input: naive CD4+ T cells sorted from blood. Specified subset: CD45RA+ positively selected.

The CDR3: CAISEGLSSTDTQYF. In DNA, the CDR3 is TGTGCCATCAGCGAGGGACTTTCTAGCACAGATACGCAGTATTTT. V usage is TRBV10-3 and J usage is TRBJ2-3, with D possibly TRBD2 on 6 matching bases. This CDR3 spans 15 amino acids. Trimming removed 6 bases at V and 0 bases at J, with 13 bases between. The germline V gene has CDR1 ENHRY and CDR2 SYGVKD.